The 8 T cell receptor beta chains below come from one sample, sequenced in a study of T cell clonality in common variable immunodeficiency. Overall study results and limits: In common variable immunodeficiency, TCR beta chains reportedly carried fewer deletions and N-nucleotide insertions.

The antigens for these receptors are not known. Assay used: immunoSEQ multiplex PCR; TCRdb lists only in-frame clones, some missing. The sample yields fewer than 25,000 clones, without any singletons. The specimen sequenced was peripheral blood mononuclear cells. The receptors were gathered from a human donor with common variable immunodeficiency.

This clone was recorded many times. The read terminates 3 residues ahead of where the CDR3 ends, so the germline J gene completes it. The chain couples TRBV20-1 to TRBJ2-7; perhaps TRBD2 as D (5 bases). From germline, CDR1 is DFQATT and CDR2 SNEGSKA (reference sequence). Deletions cut 5 bases from V and 3 bases from J, with 11 bases between. The CDR3 is 12 amino acids. CDR3 protein: CSALTSNYEQYF. Partial CDR3 DNA: TGCAGTGCTCTAACTAGTAACTACGAG.

This clone appeared a few times. The sequence runs out 3 residues before the end of the CDR3; the remainder is reconstructed from the germline J gene. The gene calls are TRBV5-1 and TRBJ2-6; 7 positions agree with TRBD1. V was pared by 7 bases and J by 0 bases, with 7 bases of the junction left unmatched. The CDR3 is 16 residues long. Germline V gives CDR1 SGHRS, CDR2 YFSETQ. The CDR3 bases that were read are TGCGCCAGCGGAGAGACAGGGTCCTCTGGGGCCAACGTC. It is translated as CASGETGSSGANV. The whole CDR3 reads CASGETGSSGANVLTF. Filled out from reference TRBV5-1 and TRBJ2-6, the complete variable domain reads KAGVTQTPRYLIKTRGQQVTLSCSPISGHRSVSWYQQTPGQGLQFLFEYFSETQRNKGNFPGRFSGRQFSNSRSEMNVSTLELGDSALYLCASGETGSSGANVLTFGAGSRLTVL.

This clone showed up just a few times. The sequenced fragment ends 3 residues before the CDR3 boundary, so the rest is inferred from the germline J gene. The chain uses TRBV7-2 and TRBJ1-5, with 9 bases matching TRBD1. The trim removed 1 base at V and 6 bases at J, leaving 4 bases unmatched. Germline assignment: CDR1 SGHTA and CDR2 FQGNSA. There are 15 residues in the CDR3. The CDR3 reads CASSLGTGVVQPQHF. The DNA read from the CDR3 is TGTGCCAGCAGCTTAGGGACAGGGGTTGTTCAGCCC.

As for this clone: The read ends 3 residues before the CDR3 terminus; that terminus is restored from the germline J gene. The chain uses TRBV11-3 and TRBJ2-1; 11 nucleotides align to TRBD2. Germline trimming cut 4 bases from V and 4 bases from J; bases unmatched to any gene: 3. Germline CDR1 SGHNT, CDR2 YENEEA. This CDR3 is 15 amino acids long. The covered CDR3 bases are TGTGCCAGCAGCTCTAGCGGGGGGTTGTACAATGAG. Its protein product is CASSSSGGLYNE. The CDR3, in full, reads CASSSSGGLYNEQFF.

This clone was found many times. The CDR3 end falls 3 residues outside the read, so it is completed with the germline J gene. This chain joins TRBV18 and TRBJ1-4; 9 bases are a match to TRBD1. The CDR3 has 16 residues. Losses at the gene ends were 3 bases for V and 7 bases for J; bases not matched to a gene: 9. Germline values: CDR1 KGHSH, CDR2 LQKENI. The CDR3: CASSPGQGQGTEKLFF. Partial CDR3 DNA: TGTGCCAGCTCACCCGGACAGGGACAGGGTACTGAAAAA.

As for this clone: The CDR3 is cut off 3 residues early in the read; its end comes from the germline J gene. The same CDR3 is also encoded by other DNA sequences in this sample. V gene TRBV6-2 or TRBV6-3 combines with J gene TRBJ1-1, with 8 bases lining up with TRBD1. V gave up 2 bases and J gave up 4 bases; unmatched junction bases: 6. Per the germline V gene, CDR1 is MNHEY and CDR2 is SVGEGT. The CDR3 totals 15 residues. The chain's CDR3 is CASSYTGQGSTEAFF. Incomplete CDR3 DNA: TGTGCCAGCAGTTACACCGGACAGGGATCCACTGAA.

Regarding this clone: The CDR3 end is not reached by the read, which stops 3 residues before it; the germline J gene fills it in. V is TRBV19 and J is TRBJ1-2; tentatively, D is TRBD1 (5 bases). Between the trimmed V and J ends, which lost 4 bases and 0 bases, there was a span of 12 bases. The CDR3 consists of 15 residues. The germline CDR1 and CDR2 sequences are LNHDA and SQIVND (reference sequence). CDR3 DNA (partial): TGTGCCAGTAGTACACGACAGCTCGCTAACTATGGC. This translates into CASSTRQLANYG. The entire CDR3 protein is CASSTRQLANYGYTF.

This clone showed up just a few times. The read stops 3 residues short of the end of the CDR3; the missing end is completed from the germline J gene. The chain couples TRBV7-9 to TRBJ1-4; D possibly corresponds to TRBD1 (6 bases). This CDR3 spans 15 amino acids. Germline CDR1 is SEHNR and CDR2 is FQNEAQ (reference sequence). The ends were cut back, 5 bases at V and 5 bases at J, with 15 bases in the middle. CDR3 region: CASSPRGTRNEKLFF. The DNA read from the CDR3 is TGTGCCAGCAGCCCTAGGGGGACGCGGAATGAAAAA.